The present T cell receptor beta chain was sequenced within a study of PD-1 blockade in classical Hodgkin lymphoma. Repertoires were generated with immunoSEQ multiplex PCR, while TCRdb's copy carries only in-frame clones and drops some. The data show around 35,000 clones, 70% to 80% seen once. Germline loops: CDR1 MNHNS, CDR2 SASEGT. The CDR3 has 12 amino acids. The V end lost 6 bases, the J end lost 7 bases, and 12 bases lay between the germline ends. Documented time point: cycle 4 day 1 (C4D1), after 6 weeks of nivolumab. Brentuximab vedotin exposure varied among the patients, all of whom had relapsed after autologous stem cell transplantation. This clone has more than one count but fewer than ten.

Sequenced here: peripheral blood mononuclear cells (PBMCs), sampled before the fourth cycle of nivolumab. This receptor was taken from a human donor with classical Hodgkin lymphoma. V is TRBV6-1 and J is TRBJ1-1, with D perhaps TRBD1 (6 bases). The CDR3 sequence is CASSTTTGEAFF. The CDR3 nucleotides read TGTGCCAGCAGCACCACGACAGGTGAAGCTTTCTTT.